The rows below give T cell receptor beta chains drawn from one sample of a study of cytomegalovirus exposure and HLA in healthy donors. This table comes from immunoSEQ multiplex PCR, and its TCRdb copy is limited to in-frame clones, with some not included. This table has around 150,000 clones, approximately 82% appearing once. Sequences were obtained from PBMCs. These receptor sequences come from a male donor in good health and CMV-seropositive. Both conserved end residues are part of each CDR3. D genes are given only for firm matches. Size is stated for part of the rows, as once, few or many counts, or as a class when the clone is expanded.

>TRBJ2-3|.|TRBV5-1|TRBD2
CASSAGTSGGDTQYF
TGCGCCAGCAGCGCCGGGACTAGCGGGGGGGATACGCAGTATTTT
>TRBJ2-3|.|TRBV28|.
CASSITGPAQYF
TGTGCCAGCAGTATAACAGGGCCCGCGCAGTATTTT
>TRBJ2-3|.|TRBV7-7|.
CASSLGGGELDTQYF
TGTGCCAGCAGCTTAGGGGGCGGGGAGTTAGATACGCAGTATTTT
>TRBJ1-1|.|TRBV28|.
CASTPYPGGNTEAFF
TGTGCCAGCACACCTTATCCGGGTGGGAACACTGAAGCTTTCTTT
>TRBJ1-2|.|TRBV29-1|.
CSVQLRRENYGYTF
TGCAGCGTTCAGCTAAGACGGGAGAACTATGGCTACACCTTC
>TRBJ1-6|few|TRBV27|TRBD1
CASRPGTENSPLHF
TGTGCCAGCAGGCCCGGGACAGAAAATTCACCCCTCCACTTT
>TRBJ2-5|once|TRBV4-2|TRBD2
CASSLSGGEGETQYF
TGTGCCAGCAGCCTTAGCGGGGGGGAAGGAGAGACCCAGTACTTC
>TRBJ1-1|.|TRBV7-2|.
CASSLGLGVTEAFF
TGTGCCAGCAGCTTGGGTCTCGGGGTCACTGAAGCTTTCTTT
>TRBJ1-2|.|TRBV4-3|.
CASSQEGRGGYGYTF
TGCGCCAGCAGCCAGGAAGGTCGGGGGGGGTATGGCTACACCTTC
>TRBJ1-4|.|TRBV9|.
CASSEGGNEKLFF
TGTGCCAGCAGCGAGGGGGGGAATGAAAAACTGTTTTTT
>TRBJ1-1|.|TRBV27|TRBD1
CASSPRGQRKNTEAFF
TGTGCCAGCAGTCCCCGGGGACAGCGCAAGAACACTGAAGCTTTCTTT
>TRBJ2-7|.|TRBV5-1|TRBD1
CASREGTDLSYEQYF
TGCGCCAGCAGAGAAGGGACAGATCTCTCCTACGAGCAGTACTTC
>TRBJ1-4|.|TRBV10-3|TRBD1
CAISPDREGEKLFF
TGTGCCATCTCTCCGGACAGGGAGGGTGAAAAACTGTTTTTT
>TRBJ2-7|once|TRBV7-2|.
CASSRIGPPHEQYF
TGTGCCAGCAGCCGAATTGGGCCCCCCCACGAGCAGTACTTC
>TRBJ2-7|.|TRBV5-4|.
CASSSLTGTSGTYEQYF
TGTGCCAGCAGCTCTTTGACAGGGACTTCTGGCACCTACGAGCAGTACTTC
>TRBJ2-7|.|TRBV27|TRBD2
CASSFSGTSYEQYF
TGTGCCAGCAGTTTTAGCGGGACCTCCTACGAGCAGTACTTC
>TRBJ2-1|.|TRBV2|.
CASGGRGNEQFF
TGTGCCAGCGGAGGTCGGGGCAATGAGCAGTTCTTC
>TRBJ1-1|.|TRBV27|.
CASSFIGGWPNTEAFF
TGTGCCAGCAGTTTTATTGGGGGGTGGCCGAACACTGAAGCTTTCTTT
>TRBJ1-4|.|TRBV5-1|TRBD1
CASSGSGQGSGKLFF
TGCGCCAGCAGCGGTTCGGGACAGGGCTCCGGAAAACTGTTTTTT
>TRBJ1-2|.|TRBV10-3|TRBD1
CAMSGGSNYGYTF
TGTGCCATGTCAGGGGGCTCTAACTATGGCTACACCTTC
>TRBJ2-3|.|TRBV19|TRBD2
CASSIEGTSAEASTDTQYF
TGTGCCAGTAGTATAGAGGGGACTAGCGCAGAGGCTAGCACAGATACGCAGTATTTT
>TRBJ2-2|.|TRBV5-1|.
CASRFLGGNTGELFF
TGCGCCAGCAGGTTTCTCGGAGGGAACACCGGGGAGCTGTTTTTT
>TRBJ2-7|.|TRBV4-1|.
CASSQELSGSSLLGEQYF
TGCGCCAGCAGCCAAGAATTGAGTGGGTCTAGCCTCCTGGGGGAGCAGTACTTC
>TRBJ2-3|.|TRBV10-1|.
CASSESVTSTDTQYF
TGCGCCAGCAGTGAGTCAGTCACTAGCACAGATACGCAGTATTTT
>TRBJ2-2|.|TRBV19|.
CASRGWAVNTGELFF
TGTGCCAGTAGGGGCTGGGCAGTGAACACCGGGGAGCTGTTTTTT
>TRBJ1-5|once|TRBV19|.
CARPGTLAQPQHF
TGTGCCAGACCCGGGACACTGGCGCAGCCCCAGCATTTT
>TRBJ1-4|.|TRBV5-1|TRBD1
CASSTSGQGRGEKLFF
TGCGCCAGCAGCACATCCGGACAGGGTCGCGGTGAAAAACTGTTTTTT
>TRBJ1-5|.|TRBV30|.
CAWRTGLGNQPQHF
TGTGCCTGGAGGACAGGACTGGGCAATCAGCCCCAGCATTTT
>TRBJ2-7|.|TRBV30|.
CAWSAGTSNSYEQYF
TGTGCCTGGAGTGCCGGGACATCGAACTCCTACGAGCAGTACTTC
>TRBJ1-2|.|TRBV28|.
CAITRGLDYGYTF
TGTGCCATAACAAGGGGATTAGACTATGGCTACACCTTC
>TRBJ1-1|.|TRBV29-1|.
CSVLWTGSNTEAFF
TGCAGCGTCCTATGGACGGGGTCGAACACTGAAGCTTTCTTT
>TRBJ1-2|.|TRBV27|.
CASSFWPSTSYGYTF
TGTGCCAGCAGTTTTTGGCCTAGCACCTCCTATGGCTACACCTTC
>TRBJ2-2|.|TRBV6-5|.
CASSFTSTGELFF
TGTGCCAGCAGTTTCACTTCTACCGGGGAGCTGTTTTTT
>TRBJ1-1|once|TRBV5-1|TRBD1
CASSPGRWGSTGHSTEAFF
TGCGCCAGCAGCCCGGGGAGGTGGGGGTCGACAGGGCATAGCACTGAAGCTTTCTTT
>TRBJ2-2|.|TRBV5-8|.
CASSSEDGSNTGELFF
TGTGCCAGCAGCTCGGAGGACGGTTCGAACACCGGGGAGCTGTTTTTT
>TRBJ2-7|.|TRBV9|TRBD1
CASSVGDRAVYEQYF
TGTGCCAGCAGCGTAGGAGACAGGGCCGTCTACGAGCAGTACTTC
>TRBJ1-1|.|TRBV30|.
CAWRVRGGAEAFF
TGTGCCTGGAGGGTCCGGGGTGGCGCTGAAGCTTTCTTT
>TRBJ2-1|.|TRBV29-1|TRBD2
CSARTSGGNEQFF
TGCAGCGCTCGGACTAGCGGGGGCAATGAGCAGTTCTTC
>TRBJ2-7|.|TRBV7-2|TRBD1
CASSRPGQGAIAYEQYF
TGTGCCAGCAGCAGACCCGGACAGGGGGCGATTGCCTACGAGCAGTACTTC
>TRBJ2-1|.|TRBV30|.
CAWRVIQGRGEQFF
TGTGCCTGGAGGGTAATACAGGGACGGGGTGAGCAGTTCTTC
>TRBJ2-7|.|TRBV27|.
CASSARGSGMAYEQYF
TGTGCCAGCAGTGCGAGGGGGAGCGGGATGGCTTACGAGCAGTACTTC
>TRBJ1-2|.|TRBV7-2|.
CASSLNQGTYGYTF
TGTGCCAGCAGCTTGAATCAGGGGACCTATGGCTACACCTTC
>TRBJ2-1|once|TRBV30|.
CAAGKSYNEQFF
TGTGCCGCAGGGAAATCCTACAATGAGCAGTTCTTC
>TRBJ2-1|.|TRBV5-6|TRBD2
CASSLHLAGDNEQFF
TGTGCCAGCAGCTTGCACCTAGCGGGAGACAATGAGCAGTTCTTC
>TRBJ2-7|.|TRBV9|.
CASSVAAGRDEQYF
TGTGCCAGCAGCGTAGCCGCGGGAAGGGACGAGCAGTACTTC
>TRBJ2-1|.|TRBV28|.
CASSLIQAEQFF
TGTGCCAGCAGTTTGATCCAGGCCGAGCAGTTCTTC
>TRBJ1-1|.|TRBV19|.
CASSSDSVNTEAFF
TGTGCCAGTAGTTCGGACAGCGTGAACACTGAAGCTTTCTTT
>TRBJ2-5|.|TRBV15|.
CATSRAGGRETQYF
TGTGCCACCAGCAGGGCCGGCGGTAGGGAGACCCAGTACTTC
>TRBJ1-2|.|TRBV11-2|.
CASSLSGGGYGYTF
TGTGCCAGCAGCTTATCGGGGGGAGGCTATGGCTACACCTTC
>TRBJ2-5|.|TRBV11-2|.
CASRLELLETQYF
TGTGCCAGCAGGCTCGAACTATTAGAGACCCAGTACTTC
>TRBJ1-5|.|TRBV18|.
CASSPAVGANNQPQHF
TGTGCCAGCTCACCAGCAGTTGGGGCAAACAATCAGCCCCAGCATTTT
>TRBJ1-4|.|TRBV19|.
CASSISPAGVREKLFF
TGTGCCAGTAGTATCTCCCCGGCAGGGGTAAGGGAAAAACTGTTTTTT